This T cell receptor beta chain was recovered during a study of blood T cell repertoires in COVID-19. Across the study: Samples came from the United States, Italy and Spain, spanning acute and convalescent COVID-19.

The method was immunoSEQ multiplex PCR; TCRdb's version includes in-frame clones alone and lacks a portion of them. The sample shows about 270,000 clones, about 88% of them seen only once. CDR3 size: 15 residues. Germline assignment: CDR1 SQVTM and CDR2 ANQGSEA. With 5 bases clipped from V and 3 bases from J, the junction kept 9 bases outside the gene matches. The study recruited people aged about 18 to 89 years across around 23 US areas. The V call is TRBV29-1, the J call TRBJ2-5; 10 bases match TRBD1. Material for sequencing was PBMCs or T cells enriched from blood (not recorded which). The clonotype comes from a woman in her forties or fifties who had recovered from COVID-19. For the CDR3, the DNA is TGCAGCGTTTTGAGCCGGGACAGGGGTGAAGAGACCCAGTACTTC. Amino acids: CSVLSRDRGEETQYF.